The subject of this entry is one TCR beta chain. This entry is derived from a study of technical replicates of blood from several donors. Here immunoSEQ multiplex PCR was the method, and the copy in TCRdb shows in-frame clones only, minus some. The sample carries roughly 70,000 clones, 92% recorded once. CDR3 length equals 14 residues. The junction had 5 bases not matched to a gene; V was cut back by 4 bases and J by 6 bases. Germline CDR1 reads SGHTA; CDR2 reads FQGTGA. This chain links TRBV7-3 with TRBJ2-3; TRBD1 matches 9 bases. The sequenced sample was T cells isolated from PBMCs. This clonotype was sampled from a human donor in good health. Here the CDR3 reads CASSSGTGWDTQYF. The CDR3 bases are TGTGCCAGCAGCTCCGGGACAGGGTGGGATACGCAGTATTTT.